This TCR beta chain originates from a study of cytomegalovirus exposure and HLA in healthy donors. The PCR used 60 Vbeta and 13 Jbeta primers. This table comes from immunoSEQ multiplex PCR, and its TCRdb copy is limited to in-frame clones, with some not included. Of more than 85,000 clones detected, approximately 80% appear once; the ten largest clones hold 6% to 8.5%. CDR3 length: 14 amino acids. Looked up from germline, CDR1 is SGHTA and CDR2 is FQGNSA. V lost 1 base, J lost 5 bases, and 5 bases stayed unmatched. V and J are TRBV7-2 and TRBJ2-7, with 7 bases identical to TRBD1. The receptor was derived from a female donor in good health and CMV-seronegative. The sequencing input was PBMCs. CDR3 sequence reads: CASSLGGGGDEQYF. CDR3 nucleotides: TGTGCCAGCAGCTTAGGAGGGGGCGGAGACGAGCAGTACTTC.